This TCR beta chain was captured by sequencing in a study of memory CD4+ T cells and cytomegalovirus serostatus. General observations from the study: Each of roughly 65 CMV-associated TCRbeta sequences occurred in one to five individuals. The CMV-associated TCR signature appears largely within the CD4+ memory repertoire.

The sort gate was single viable CD3+CD4+CD8-CD45RO+ cells for memory CD4+ T cells. As for this clone: Its target is unknown.

Sequenced by immunoSEQ multiplex PCR; TCRdb stores in-frame clones only, minus some. The sample lists about 82,000 clones, 65% to 85% occurring once. The receptor comes from an adult in good health and CMV-seronegative. Sequencing used memory CD4+ T cells from blood.

CDR3 bases: TGTGCCAGCAGTTTCGGGGTCGCCTCCTATAATTCACCCCTCCACTTT. Amino acid sequence: CASSFGVASYNSPLHF. The chain recombines TRBV6-5 with TRBJ1-6; unclear D gene. This CDR3 region has 16 residues. The V gene's germline CDR1 is MNHEY and CDR2 SVGAGI. V lost 4 bases and J lost 0, with 10 bases in between.